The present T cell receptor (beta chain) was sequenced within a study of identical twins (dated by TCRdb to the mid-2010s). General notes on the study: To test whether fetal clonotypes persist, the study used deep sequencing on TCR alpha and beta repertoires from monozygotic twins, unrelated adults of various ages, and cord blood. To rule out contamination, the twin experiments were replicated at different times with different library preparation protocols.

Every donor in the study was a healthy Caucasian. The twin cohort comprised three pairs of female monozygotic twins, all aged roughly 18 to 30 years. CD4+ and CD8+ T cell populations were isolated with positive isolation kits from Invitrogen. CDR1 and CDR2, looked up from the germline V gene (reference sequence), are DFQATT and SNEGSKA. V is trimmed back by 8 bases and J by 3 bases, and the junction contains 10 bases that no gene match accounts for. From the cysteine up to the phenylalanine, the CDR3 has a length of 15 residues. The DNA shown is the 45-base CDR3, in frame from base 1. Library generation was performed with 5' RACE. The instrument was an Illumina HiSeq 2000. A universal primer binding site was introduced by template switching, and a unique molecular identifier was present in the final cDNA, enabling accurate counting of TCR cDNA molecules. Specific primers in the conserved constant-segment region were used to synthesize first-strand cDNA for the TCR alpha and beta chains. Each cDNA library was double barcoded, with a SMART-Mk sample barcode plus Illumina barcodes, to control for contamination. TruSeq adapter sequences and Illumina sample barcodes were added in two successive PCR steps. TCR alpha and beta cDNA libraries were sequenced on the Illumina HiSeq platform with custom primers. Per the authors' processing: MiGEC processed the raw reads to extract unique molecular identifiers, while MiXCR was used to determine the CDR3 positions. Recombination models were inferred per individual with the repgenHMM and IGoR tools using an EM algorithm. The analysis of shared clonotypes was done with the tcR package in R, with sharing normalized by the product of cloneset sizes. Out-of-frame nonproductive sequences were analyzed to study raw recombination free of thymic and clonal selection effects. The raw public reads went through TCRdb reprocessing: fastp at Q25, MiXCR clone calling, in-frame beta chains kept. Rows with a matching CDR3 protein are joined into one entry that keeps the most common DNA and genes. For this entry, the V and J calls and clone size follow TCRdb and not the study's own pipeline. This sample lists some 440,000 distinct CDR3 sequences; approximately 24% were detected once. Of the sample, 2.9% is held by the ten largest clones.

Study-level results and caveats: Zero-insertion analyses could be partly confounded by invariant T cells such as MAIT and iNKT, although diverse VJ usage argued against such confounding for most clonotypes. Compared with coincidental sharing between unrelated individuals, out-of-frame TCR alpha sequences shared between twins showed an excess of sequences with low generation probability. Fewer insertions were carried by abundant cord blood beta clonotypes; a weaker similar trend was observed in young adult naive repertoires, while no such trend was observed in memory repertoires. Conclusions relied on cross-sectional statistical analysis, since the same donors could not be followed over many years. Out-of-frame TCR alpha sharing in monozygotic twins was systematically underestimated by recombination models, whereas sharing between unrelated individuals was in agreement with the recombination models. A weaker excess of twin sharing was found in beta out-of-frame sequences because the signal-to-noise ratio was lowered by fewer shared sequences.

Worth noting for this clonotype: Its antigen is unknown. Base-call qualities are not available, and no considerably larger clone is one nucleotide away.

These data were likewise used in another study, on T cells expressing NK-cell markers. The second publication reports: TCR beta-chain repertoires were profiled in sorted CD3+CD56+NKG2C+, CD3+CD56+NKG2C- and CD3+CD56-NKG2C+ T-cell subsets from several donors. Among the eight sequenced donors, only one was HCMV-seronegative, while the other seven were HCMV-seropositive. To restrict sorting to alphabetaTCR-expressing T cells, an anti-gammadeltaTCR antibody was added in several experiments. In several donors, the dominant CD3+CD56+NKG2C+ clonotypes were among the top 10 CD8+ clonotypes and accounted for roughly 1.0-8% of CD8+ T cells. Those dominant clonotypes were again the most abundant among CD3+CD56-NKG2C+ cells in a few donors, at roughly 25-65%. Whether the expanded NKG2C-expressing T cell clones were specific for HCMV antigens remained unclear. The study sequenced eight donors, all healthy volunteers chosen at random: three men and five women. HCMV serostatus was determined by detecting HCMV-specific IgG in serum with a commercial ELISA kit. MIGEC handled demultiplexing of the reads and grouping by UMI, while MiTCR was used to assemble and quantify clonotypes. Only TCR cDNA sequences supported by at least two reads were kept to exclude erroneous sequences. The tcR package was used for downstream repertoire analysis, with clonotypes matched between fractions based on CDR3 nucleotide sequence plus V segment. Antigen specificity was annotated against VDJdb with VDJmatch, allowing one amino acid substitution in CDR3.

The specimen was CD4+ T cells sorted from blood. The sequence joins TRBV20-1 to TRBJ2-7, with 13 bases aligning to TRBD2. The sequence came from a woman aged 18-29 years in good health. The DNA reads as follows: TGCAGTCCACACGGACTAGCGGGAGCCGGCTACGAGCAGTACTTC. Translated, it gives CSPHGLAGAGYEQYF.